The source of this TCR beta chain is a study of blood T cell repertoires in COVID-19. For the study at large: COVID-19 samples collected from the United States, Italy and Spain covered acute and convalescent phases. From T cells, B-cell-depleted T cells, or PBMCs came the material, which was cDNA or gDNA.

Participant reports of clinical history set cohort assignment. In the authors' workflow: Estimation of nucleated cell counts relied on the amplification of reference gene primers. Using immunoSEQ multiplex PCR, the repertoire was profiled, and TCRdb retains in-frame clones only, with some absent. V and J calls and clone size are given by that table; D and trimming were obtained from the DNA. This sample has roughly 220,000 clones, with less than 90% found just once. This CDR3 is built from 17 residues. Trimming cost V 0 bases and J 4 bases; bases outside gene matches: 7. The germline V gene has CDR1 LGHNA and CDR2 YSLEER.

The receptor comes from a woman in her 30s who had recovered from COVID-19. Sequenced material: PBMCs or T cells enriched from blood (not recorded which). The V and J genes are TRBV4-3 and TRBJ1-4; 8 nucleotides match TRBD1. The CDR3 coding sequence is TGCGCCAGCAGCCAAGACGTCCCTACAGGGGGTAATGAAAAACTGTTTTTT. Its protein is CASSQDVPTGGNEKLFF.